This T cell receptor beta chain was retrieved from a study of spatial heterogeneity in lung cancer. Study details: Where present, follow-up PBMC were sequenced a median of about 2 years after resection. Alpha-chain sequences were consistently detected less often than beta-chain sequences.

Time point denoted: blood at routine non-recurrence follow-up after resection. In each case, whole RNA from tumor, nontumor lung or frozen PBMC was sequenced unsorted. TCR cDNA molecules each had a unique molecular identifier. TCRdb reanalysed the 5' RACE reads using MiXCR and keeps one entry per CDR3 protein. The table has 85,000 to 100,000 distinct CDR3 sequences, roughly a fifth seen once. Germline V gene lookup returns CDR1 SEHNR and CDR2 FQNEAQ (reference sequence). This CDR3 has 14 amino acids. Trimming took off 1 base at V and 4 bases at J, with 8 bases between the two ends. The genes are TRBV7-9 and TRBJ1-3; no clear D. Specimen: PBMCs, collected at follow-up. This TCR came from a male donor with early-stage non-small cell lung cancer. CDR3 sequence reads: CASSLGPAGNTIYF. DNA of the CDR3: TGTGCCAGCAGCTTAGGGCCAGCGGGAAACACCATATATTTT.